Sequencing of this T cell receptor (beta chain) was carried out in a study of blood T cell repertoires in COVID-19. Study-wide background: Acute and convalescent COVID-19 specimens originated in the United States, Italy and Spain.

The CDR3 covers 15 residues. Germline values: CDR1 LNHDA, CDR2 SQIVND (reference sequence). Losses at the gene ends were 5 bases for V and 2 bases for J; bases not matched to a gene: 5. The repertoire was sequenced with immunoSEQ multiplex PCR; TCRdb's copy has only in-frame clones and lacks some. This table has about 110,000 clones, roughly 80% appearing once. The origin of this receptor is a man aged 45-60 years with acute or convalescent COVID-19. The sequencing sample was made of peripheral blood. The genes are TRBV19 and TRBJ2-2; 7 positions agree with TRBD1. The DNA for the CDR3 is TGTGCCAGTAGTCCGGGACAGATTAACACCGGGGAGCTGTTTTTT. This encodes CASSPGQINTGELFF.